This T cell receptor (beta chain) was captured in a study of T cell responses to AZD1222 COVID-19 vaccine. This CDR3 comprises 12 residues. Trimming pared 6 bases from V and 6 bases from J, leaving 12 bases between. Germline CDR1 SQVTM, CDR2 ANQGSEA. The protocol was immunoSEQ multiplex PCR, while the TCRdb copy is restricted to in-frame clones and leaves out a portion. The table lists fewer than 200,000 clones, roughly nine tenths of them singletons. Overall study results and limits: There were vaccine-associated CD4 TCRs across spike, dominant at 160-218 and 743-854. Increased Spike-specific TCR breadth and depth were observed after two AZD1222 doses. Baseline serology detected seropositivity in only six AZD1222 recipients.

This clone was detected only once. Its antigen remains unknown. The chain joins TRBV29-1 to TRBJ2-1; TRBD1 is a possible D gene (6 bases). The origin of this receptor is an adult who received the MenACWY meningococcal vaccine as a control. The material was peripheral blood, obtained 28 days after the second dose of the MenACWY control vaccine. The CDR3 DNA sequence: TGCAGCGTACTCCGGGACACCAATGAGCAGTTCTTC. Its translation is CSVLRDTNEQFF.